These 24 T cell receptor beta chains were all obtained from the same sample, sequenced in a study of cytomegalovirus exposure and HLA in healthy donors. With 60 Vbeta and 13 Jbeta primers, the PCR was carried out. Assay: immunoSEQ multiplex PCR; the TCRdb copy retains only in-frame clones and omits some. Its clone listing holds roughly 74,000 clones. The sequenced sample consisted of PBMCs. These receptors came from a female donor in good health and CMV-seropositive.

The CDR3 here is CASSGAGGRNEQFF. DNA for the CDR3: TGCGCCAGCAGCGGCGCAGGGGGGCGGAATGAGCAGTTCTTC. The rearrangement joins TRBV5-1 to TRBJ2-1, with a weak D call TRBD1 (7 bases). Trimming took 4 bases from V and 7 from J, leaving 15 bases between them. Germline V gene lookup returns CDR1 SGHRS and CDR2 YFSETQ. This CDR3 is built from 14 residues.

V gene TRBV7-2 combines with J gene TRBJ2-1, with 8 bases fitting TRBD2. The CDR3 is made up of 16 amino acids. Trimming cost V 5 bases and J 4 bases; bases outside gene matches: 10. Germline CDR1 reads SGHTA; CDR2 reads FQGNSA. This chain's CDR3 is CASSPPGAGGYNEQFF. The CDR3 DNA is TGTGCCAGCAGCCCTCCCGGCGCGGGGGGTTACAATGAGCAGTTCTTC.

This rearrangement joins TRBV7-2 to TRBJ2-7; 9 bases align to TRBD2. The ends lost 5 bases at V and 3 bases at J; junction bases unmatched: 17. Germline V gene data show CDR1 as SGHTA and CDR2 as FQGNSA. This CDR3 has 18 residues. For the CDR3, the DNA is TGTGCCAGCAGCGATAGGGACAGAGGACTAGCGCGGCTCTACGAGCAGTACTTC. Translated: CASSDRDRGLARLYEQYF.

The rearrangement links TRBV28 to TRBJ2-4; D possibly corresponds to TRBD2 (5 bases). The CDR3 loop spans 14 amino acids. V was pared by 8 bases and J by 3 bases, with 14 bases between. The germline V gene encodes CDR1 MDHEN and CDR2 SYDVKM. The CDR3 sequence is CASCGPRHKNIQYF. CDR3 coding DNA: TGTGCCAGCTGCGGGCCGAGACACAAAAACATTCAGTACTTC.

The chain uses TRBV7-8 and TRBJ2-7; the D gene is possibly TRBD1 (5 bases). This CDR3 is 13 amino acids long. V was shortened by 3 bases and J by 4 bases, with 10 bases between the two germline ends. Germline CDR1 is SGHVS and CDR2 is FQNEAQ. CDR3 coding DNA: TGTGCCAGCAGCTTTACGACAGAGTACGAGCAGTACTTC. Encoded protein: CASSFTTEYEQYF.

CDR3: CASSLERGYTEAFF. Here the CDR3 DNA reads TGTGCCAGCAGCTTAGAGAGAGGGTACACTGAAGCTTTCTTT. The rearrangement uses TRBV7-2 and TRBJ1-1; D gene unclear. The CDR3 is 14 amino acids. With 1 base removed from V and 3 bases from J, the gap between germline ends came to 9 bases. Looked up from germline, CDR1 is SGHTA and CDR2 is FQGNSA.

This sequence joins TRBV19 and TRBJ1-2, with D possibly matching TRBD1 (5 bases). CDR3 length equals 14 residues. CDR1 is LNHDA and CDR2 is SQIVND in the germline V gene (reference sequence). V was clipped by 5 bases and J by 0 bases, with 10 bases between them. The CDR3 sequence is CASSLTGPNYGYTF. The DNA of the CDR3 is TGTGCCAGTAGTCTAACAGGTCCTAACTATGGCTACACCTTC.

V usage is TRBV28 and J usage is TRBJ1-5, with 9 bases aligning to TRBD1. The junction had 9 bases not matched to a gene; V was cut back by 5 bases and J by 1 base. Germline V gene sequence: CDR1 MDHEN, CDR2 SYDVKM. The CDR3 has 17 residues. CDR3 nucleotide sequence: TGTGCCAGCAGTCAGGGGCGGACAGGGGAAAGCAATCAGCCCCAGCATTTT. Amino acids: CASSQGRTGESNQPQHF.

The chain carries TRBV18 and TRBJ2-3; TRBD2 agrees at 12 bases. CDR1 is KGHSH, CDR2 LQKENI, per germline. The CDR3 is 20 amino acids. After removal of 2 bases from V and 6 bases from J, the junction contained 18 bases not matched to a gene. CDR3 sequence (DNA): TGTGCCAGCTCACCATCTCTAGCGGGAGGGCCTTTGCGCACATTGGATACGCAGTATTTT. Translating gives CASSPSLAGGPLRTLDTQYF. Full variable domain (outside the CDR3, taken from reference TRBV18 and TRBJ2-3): NAGVMQNPRHLVRRRGQEARLRCSPMKGHSHVYWYRQLPEEGLKFMVYLQKENIIDESGMPKERFSAEFPKEGPSILRIQQVVRGDSAAYFCASSPSLAGGPLRTLDTQYFGPGTRLTVL.

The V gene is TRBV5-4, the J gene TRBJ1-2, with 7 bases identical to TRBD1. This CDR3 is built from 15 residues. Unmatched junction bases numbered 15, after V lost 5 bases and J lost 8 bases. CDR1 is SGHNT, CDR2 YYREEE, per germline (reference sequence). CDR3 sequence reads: CASSSPTGNSGGYTF. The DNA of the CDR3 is TGTGCCAGCAGTTCGCCGACAGGGAACTCGGGAGGCTACACCTTC.

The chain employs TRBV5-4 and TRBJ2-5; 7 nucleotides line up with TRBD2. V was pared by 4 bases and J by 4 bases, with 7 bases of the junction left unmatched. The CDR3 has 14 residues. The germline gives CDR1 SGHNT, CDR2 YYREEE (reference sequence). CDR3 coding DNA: TGTGCCAGCAGCCGGGCGGGAGTCCCAGAGACCCAGTACTTC. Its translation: CASSRAGVPETQYF.

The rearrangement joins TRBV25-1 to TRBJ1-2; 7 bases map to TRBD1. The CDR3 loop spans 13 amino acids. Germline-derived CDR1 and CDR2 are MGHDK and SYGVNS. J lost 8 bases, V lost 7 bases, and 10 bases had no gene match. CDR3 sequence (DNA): TGTGCCAGCACCCAAGGGGACAGCCGCGGCTACACCTTC. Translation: CASTQGDSRGYTF.

This chain's CDR3 is CATSGDREYNEQFF. DNA of the CDR3: TGTGCCACCAGCGGGGACAGGGAATACAATGAGCAGTTCTTC. The rearrangement uses TRBV15 and TRBJ2-1, with TRBD1 identical over 9 bases. This CDR3 is built from 14 residues. With V trimmed by 5 bases and J by 4 bases, 3 bases remained unmatched. Per the germline V gene, CDR1 is LNHNV and CDR2 is YYDKDF (reference sequence).

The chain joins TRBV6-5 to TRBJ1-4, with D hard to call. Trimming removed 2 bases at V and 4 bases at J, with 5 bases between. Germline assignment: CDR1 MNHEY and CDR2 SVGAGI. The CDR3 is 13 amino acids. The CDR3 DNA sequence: TGTGCCAGCAGTTACGGGAGTAATGAAAAACTGTTTTTT. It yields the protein CASSYGSNEKLFF.

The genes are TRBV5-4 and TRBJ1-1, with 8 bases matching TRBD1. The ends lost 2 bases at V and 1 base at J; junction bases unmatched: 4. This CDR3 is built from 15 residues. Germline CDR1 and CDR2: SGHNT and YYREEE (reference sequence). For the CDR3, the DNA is TGTGCCAGCAGCTTTAGAGGGACAGGGAACACTGAAGCTTTCTTT. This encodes CASSFRGTGNTEAFF.

CDR3 DNA: TGTGCCAGCAGTGAAGCGCTTCAGTTCACTGAAGCTTTCTTT. Its protein is CASSEALQFTEAFF. The V gene is TRBV2, the J gene TRBJ1-1; D call uncertain. Germline V CDR1 and CDR2: SNHLY, FYNNEI. Trimming cost V 0 bases and J 4 bases, with 9 bases left between them. The CDR3 is 14 residues long.

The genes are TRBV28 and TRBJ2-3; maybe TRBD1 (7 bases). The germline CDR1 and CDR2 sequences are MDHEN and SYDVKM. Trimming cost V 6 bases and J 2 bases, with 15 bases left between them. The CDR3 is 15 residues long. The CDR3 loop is CASSYSGGFTDTQYF. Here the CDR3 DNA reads TGTGCCAGCAGCTACTCAGGGGGGTTCACAGATACGCAGTATTTT.

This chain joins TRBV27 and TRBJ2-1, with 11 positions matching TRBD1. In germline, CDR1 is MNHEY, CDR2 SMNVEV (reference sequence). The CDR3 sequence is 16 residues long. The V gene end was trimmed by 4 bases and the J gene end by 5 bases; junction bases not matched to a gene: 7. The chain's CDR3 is CASSSPGTGGNNEQFF. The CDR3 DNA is TGTGCCAGCAGTTCCCCCGGGACAGGGGGTAACAATGAGCAGTTCTTC.

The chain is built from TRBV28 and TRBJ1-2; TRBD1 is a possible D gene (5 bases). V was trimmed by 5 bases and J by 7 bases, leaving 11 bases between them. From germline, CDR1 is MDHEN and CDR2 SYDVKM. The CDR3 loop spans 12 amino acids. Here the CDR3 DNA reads TGTGCCAGCAGTCCCAGGAGGGGTGGCTACACCTTC. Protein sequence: CASSPRRGGYTF.

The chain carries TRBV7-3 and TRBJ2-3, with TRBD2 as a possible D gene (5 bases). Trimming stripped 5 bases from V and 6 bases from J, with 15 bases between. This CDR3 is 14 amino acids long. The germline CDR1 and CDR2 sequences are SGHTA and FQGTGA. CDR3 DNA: TGTGCCAGCAGCGCTAGTGCGGGCAAGGATACGCAGTATTTT. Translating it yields CASSASAGKDTQYF.

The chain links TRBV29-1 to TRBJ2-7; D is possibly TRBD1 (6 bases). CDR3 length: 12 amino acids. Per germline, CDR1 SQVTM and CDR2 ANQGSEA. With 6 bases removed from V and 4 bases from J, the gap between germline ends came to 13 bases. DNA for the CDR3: TGCAGCGTCCTGGACAGCGTTTACGAGCAGTACTTC. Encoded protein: CSVLDSVYEQYF.

CDR3 protein: CASSPLPTSSEQFF. CDR3 DNA sequence: TGTGCCAGCTCACCCCTACCGACTAGCTCTGAGCAGTTCTTC. The chain joins TRBV18 to TRBJ2-1; TRBD2 agrees at 7 bases. CDR1 KGHSH and CDR2 LQKENI come from the germline V gene. There are 14 residues in the CDR3. Unmatched junction bases numbered 8, after V lost 3 bases and J lost 9 bases.

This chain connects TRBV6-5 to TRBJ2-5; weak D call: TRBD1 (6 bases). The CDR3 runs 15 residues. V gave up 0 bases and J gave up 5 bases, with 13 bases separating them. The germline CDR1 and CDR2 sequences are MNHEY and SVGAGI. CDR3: CASSYSDRVGETQYF. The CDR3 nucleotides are TGTGCCAGCAGTTACTCGGACAGAGTCGGGGAGACCCAGTACTTC.

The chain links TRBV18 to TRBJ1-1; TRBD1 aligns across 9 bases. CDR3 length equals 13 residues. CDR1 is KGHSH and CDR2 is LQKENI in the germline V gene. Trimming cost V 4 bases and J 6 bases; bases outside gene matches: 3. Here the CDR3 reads CASSLDRGPEAFF. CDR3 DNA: TGTGCCAGCTCACTGGACAGGGGCCCTGAAGCTTTCTTT.